The clone carrying this T cell receptor (beta chain) showed up just a few times. This sample is drawn from a study of T-cell reconstitution after alpha-beta-depleted transplantation in children. Germline loops: CDR1 MGHRA, CDR2 YSYEKL. CDR3 length: 13 residues. V lost 1 base and J 5 bases, leaving 7 bases between the germline ends. TCRbeta library construction was performed incorporating unique molecular identifiers. TCRdb passed the PCR reads through MiXCR, listing each CDR3 protein once. The sample consists of 350,000 to 400,000 distinct CDR3 sequences, 20% of them appearing once. V usage is TRBV4-1 and J usage is TRBJ2-3, with a tentative D call TRBD2 (5 bases). Sequencing used PBMCs from the stem cell graft donor, obtained from the stem cell graft. The sequence was collected from a human donor who donated a stem cell graft to a child with acute myeloid leukemia. The CDR3 is CASSQVEGDTQYF. In nucleotides, the CDR3 is TGCGCCAGCAGCCAAGTCGAGGGAGATACGCAGTATTTT.